These T cell receptor beta chains were read from a single sample in a study of CD8 T cells in ankylosing spondylitis. TCRdb re-called the 5' RACE reads with MiXCR, one entry per CDR3 protein. Among about 340,000 distinct CDR3 sequences, 20% to 25% were seen once, and the ten largest hold about 12%. The sequencing sample was made of blood, either unsorted or a sorted T cell fraction (not recorded which). These receptors all stem from a male donor with ankylosing spondylitis or in good health (not recorded which). CDR3s include the opening cysteine and the closing phenylalanine or tryptophan. D genes are given only for firm matches. Clone size is given for some rows only: seen once, a few or many times, or a class if the clone is expanded.

clone_size	v_call	j_call	d_call	cdr3_nt	cdr3_aa
NA	TRBV11-2	TRBJ2-1	TRBD1	TGTGCCAGCAGCTTTAAGTGGACAGGGAACTATGAGCAGTTCTTC	CASSFKWTGNYEQFF
NA	TRBV29-1	TRBJ2-1	NA	TGCAGCGTTCCCCCAATAGGGGATGAGCAGTTCTTC	CSVPPIGDEQFF
few	TRBV29-1	TRBJ2-2	NA	TGCAGCGTTGATGGGCAGGGATCCGGGGAGCTGTTTTTT	CSVDGQGSGELFF
NA	TRBV10-3	TRBJ2-7	NA	TGTGCCATCAGCCTCAATTCTGATTACGAGCAGTACTTC	CAISLNSDYEQYF
NA	TRBV3-1	TRBJ2-6	NA	TGTGCCAGCAGCCAGACATCCTTACGGGCCAACGTCCTGACTTTC	CASSQTSLRANVLTF
NA	TRBV7-9	TRBJ2-7	TRBD2	TGTGCCAGCAGCTCCCTAGCGGGGGGCTACGAGCAGTACTTC	CASSSLAGGYEQYF
NA	TRBV7-9	TRBJ2-1	NA	TGTGCCAGCAGCCCGCGGATCCTAAGCTCCTACAATGAGCAGTTCTTC	CASSPRILSSYNEQFF
few	TRBV7-9	TRBJ2-3	TRBD2	TGTGCCAGCAGCTCGCCCAGCGGGGGTATAATTGGGGATACGCAGTATTTT	CASSSPSGGIIGDTQYF
once	TRBV25-1	TRBJ1-2	NA	TGTGCCAGCAGTGAAAGGGAGGGCTACACCTTC	CASSEREGYTF
NA	TRBV9	TRBJ2-2	TRBD2	TGTGCCAGCATTAGAGCGGGGGGGCCGGGCGAGCTGTTTTTT	CASIRAGGPGELFF
few	TRBV12-3/TRBV12-4	TRBJ2-2	TRBD2	TGTGCCAGCAGTCCTAGCGGGGCTGTCACCGGGGAGCTGTTTTTT	CASSPSGAVTGELFF
few	TRBV20-1	TRBJ2-3	TRBD2	TGCAGTGGGTTAGCGGGGAGAACAGATACGCAGTATTTT	CSGLAGRTDTQYF
few	TRBV6-1	TRBJ2-3	NA	TGTGCCAGCAGGGAAGGGTGGACTCAAGAAGATACGCAGTATTTT	CASREGWTQEDTQYF
NA	TRBV12-3/TRBV12-4	TRBJ2-2	TRBD2	TGTGCCAGCAACTCCGGGGGGTACACCGGGGAGCTGTTTTTT	CASNSGGYTGELFF
NA	TRBV6-1	TRBJ2-2	TRBD1	TGTGCCAGCAGTGAAACAGGGGGAAAAGCCGGGGAGCTGTTTTTT	CASSETGGKAGELFF
NA	TRBV7-2	TRBJ2-3	NA	TGTGCCAGCAGCTTAGGTAGTTTAACCCGCACAGATACGCAGTATTTT	CASSLGSLTRTDTQYF
few	TRBV10-2	TRBJ2-1	NA	TGCGCCAGCAGTGGGGCGTATGAGCAGTTCTTC	CASSGAYEQFF
few	TRBV9	TRBJ2-5	TRBD1	TGTGCCAGCGGGGACAGGGGAGAGACCCAGTACTTC	CASGDRGETQYF
NA	TRBV20-1	TRBJ2-1	TRBD2	TGCAGTGCTAGGAACCTAGCGGGGGGGCTGAATGAGCAGTTCTTC	CSARNLAGGLNEQFF
few	TRBV15	TRBJ2-1	NA	TGTGCCACCCGCGCGCGGGGTGTTTCCTACAATGAGCAGTTCTTC	CATRARGVSYNEQFF
NA	TRBV29-1	TRBJ2-2	TRBD2	TGCAGCGTTCTAAGGGAGGGGAACACCGGGGAGCTGTTTTTT	CSVLREGNTGELFF
few	TRBV7-9	TRBJ2-5	NA	TGTGCCAGCAGAGCCCAGGCGGACCAAGAGACCCAGTACTTC	CASRAQADQETQYF
NA	TRBV6-4	TRBJ2-3	TRBD1	TGTGCCAGCAGTGTGACAGGGGGAGGGACAGATACGCAGTATTTT	CASSVTGGGTDTQYF
NA	TRBV12-3/TRBV12-4	TRBJ1-1	NA	TGTGCCAGCAGCCTAGGACCGTGGGGCAACTACACTGAAGCTTTCTTT	CASSLGPWGNYTEAFF
NA	TRBV15	TRBJ2-1	TRBD2	TGTGCCACCAGCAAATGGACTAGCGGCATCAATGAGCAGTTCTTC	CATSKWTSGINEQFF
NA	TRBV7-8	TRBJ2-1	TRBD2	TGTGCCAGCGGACCTAGCGGGGGGGATATTGATGAGCAGTTCTTC	CASGPSGGDIDEQFF
NA	TRBV29-1	TRBJ2-2	NA	TGCAGCGCCACCGACAGGGACTTTAACGGCGCCGGGGAGCTGTTTTTT	CSATDRDFNGAGELFF
few	TRBV6-5	TRBJ2-1	NA	TGTGCCAGCAGTTACGCTTACAGGGGAGGGCAGTTCTTC	CASSYAYRGGQFF
NA	TRBV3-1	TRBJ2-6	TRBD1	TGTGCCTGCTGCCAATCGGTGGGACAGGGGGCGCTTGGGGCCAACGTCCTGACTTTC	CACCQSVGQGALGANVLTF
NA	TRBV29-1	TRBJ2-7	NA	TGCAGCGTTGAAGGCTTCCGCTACGAGCAGTACTTC	CSVEGFRYEQYF
NA	TRBV10-3	TRBJ2-5	NA	TGTGCCATCAGTGATGTTGGACAGATTGGAGGGGAGACCCAGTACTTC	CAISDVGQIGGETQYF
NA	TRBV4-2	TRBJ2-3	NA	TGTGCCAGCAGCCAAGTAATGGGGGTGGATACGCAGTATTTT	CASSQVMGVDTQYF